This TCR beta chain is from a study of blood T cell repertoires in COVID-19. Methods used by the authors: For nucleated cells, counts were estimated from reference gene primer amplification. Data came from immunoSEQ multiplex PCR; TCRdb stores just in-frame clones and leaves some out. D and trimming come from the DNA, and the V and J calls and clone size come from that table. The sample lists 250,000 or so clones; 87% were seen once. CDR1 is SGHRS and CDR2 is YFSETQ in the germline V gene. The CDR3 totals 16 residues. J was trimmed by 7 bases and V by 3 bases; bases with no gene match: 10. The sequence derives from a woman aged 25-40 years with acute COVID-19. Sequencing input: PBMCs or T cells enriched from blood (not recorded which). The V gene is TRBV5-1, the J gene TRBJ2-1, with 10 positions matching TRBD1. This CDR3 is CASSSGGTGVRNEQFF. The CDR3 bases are TGCGCCAGCAGCTCAGGGGGGACAGGGGTTAGAAATGAGCAGTTCTTC.